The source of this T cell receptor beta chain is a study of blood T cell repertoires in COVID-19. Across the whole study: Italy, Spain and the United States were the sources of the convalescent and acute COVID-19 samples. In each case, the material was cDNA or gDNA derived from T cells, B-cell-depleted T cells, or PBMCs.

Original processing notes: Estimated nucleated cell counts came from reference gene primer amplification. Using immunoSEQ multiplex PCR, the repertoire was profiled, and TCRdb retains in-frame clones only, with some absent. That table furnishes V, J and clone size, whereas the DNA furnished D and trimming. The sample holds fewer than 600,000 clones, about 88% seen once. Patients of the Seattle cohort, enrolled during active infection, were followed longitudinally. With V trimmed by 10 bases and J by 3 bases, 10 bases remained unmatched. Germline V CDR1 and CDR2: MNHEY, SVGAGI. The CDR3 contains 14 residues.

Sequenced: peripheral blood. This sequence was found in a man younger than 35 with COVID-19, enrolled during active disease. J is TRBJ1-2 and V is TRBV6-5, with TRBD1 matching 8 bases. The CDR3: CATSQGQEYYGYTF. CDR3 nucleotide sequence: TGTGCCACTTCACAGGGACAGGAGTACTATGGCTACACCTTC.